The source of this TCR beta chain is a study of blood T cell repertoires in COVID-19. Overall study context: Collection of acute and convalescent COVID-19 samples took place in the United States, Italy and Spain. In each case, the material was cDNA or gDNA derived from T cells, B-cell-depleted T cells, or PBMCs.

In the original processing: Reference gene primers were amplified, and this amplification served to estimate nucleated cell counts. The assay was immunoSEQ multiplex PCR, and TCRdb's table has in-frame clones only and misses some. The DNA was the basis for D and trimming; V, J and clone size are from that table. Among under 250,000 clones listed, 83% were seen once. V lost 4 bases, J lost 7 bases, and 11 bases lay in between. Germline V gene data show CDR1 as SEHNR and CDR2 as FQNEAQ (reference sequence). The CDR3 extends over 12 amino acids. This receptor was obtained from a woman aged 35 to 49 with active or convalescent COVID-19. The sample was peripheral blood. The J gene is TRBJ2-7, the V gene TRBV7-9; the D gene is possibly TRBD1 (5 bases). In DNA, the CDR3 is TGTGCCAGCAGCTATAGGGGTGGGGAGCAGTACTTC. Encoded protein: CASSYRGGEQYF.